The present T cell receptor (beta chain) was sequenced within a study of blood T cell repertoires in COVID-19. Study-wide background: T cells, B-cell-depleted T cells, or PBMCs supplied cDNA or gDNA.

Here immunoSEQ multiplex PCR was the method, and the copy in TCRdb shows in-frame clones only, minus some. The data show about 270,000 clones, approximately 89% seen once. Sequenced material: PBMCs or T cells enriched from blood (not recorded which). The receptor was isolated from a woman aged 55-75 years who had recovered from COVID-19.

The CDR3: CASSERQGGGTDTQYF. DNA of the CDR3: TGTGCCAGCAGTGAAAGACAGGGCGGGGGCACAGATACGCAGTATTTT. This rearrangement joins TRBV2 to TRBJ2-3; a weak D match, TRBD1 (7 bases). This CDR3 is built from 16 residues. Germline V lookup: CDR1 SNHLY, CDR2 FYNNEI. The V end lost 2 bases, the J end lost 1 base, and 13 bases lay between the germline ends. The entire variable domain, with the rest obtained from reference TRBV2 and TRBJ2-3, is as follows: EPEVTQTPSHQVTQMGQEVILRCVPISNHLYFYWYRQILGQKVEFLVSFYNNEISEKSEIFDDQFSVERPDGSNFTLKIRSTKLEDSAMYFCASSERQGGGTDTQYFGPGTRLTVL.